Presented here are 15 T cell receptor beta chains from one specimen sequenced in a study of T cell responses to AZD1222 COVID-19 vaccine. The assay was immunoSEQ multiplex PCR, and TCRdb's table has in-frame clones only and misses some. This table holds around 100,000 clones, about four fifths found once. This specimen consisted of peripheral blood, obtained on day 0 of AZD1222 vaccination. The receptors originated from an adult in good health.

The J gene is TRBJ2-2, the V gene TRBV6-4, with 15 bases identical to TRBD2. This CDR3 region has 18 residues. Looked up from germline, CDR1 is MRHNA and CDR2 is SNTAGT. V shed 6 bases, J shed 7 bases, and the junction held 12 bases outside the gene matches. CDR3 in amino acids: CASRAPLGLAGGGGELFF. In DNA form, the CDR3 reads TGTGCCAGCAGGGCTCCCCTGGGACTAGCGGGAGGAGGCGGGGAGCTGTTTTTT.

The chain employs TRBV7-2 and TRBJ2-7, with 11 bases aligning to TRBD2. This CDR3 is built from 14 residues. The germline V gene encodes CDR1 SGHTA and CDR2 FQGNSA. Trimming removed 5 bases from V and 12 bases from J; junction bases left unmatched: 12. The CDR3 DNA sequence: TGTGCCAGCAGCCCTGGGACTAGCGGAGGGAAGTGGTACTTC. Protein sequence: CASSPGTSGGKWYF.

The V and J genes are TRBV29-1 and TRBJ1-2; a weak D match, TRBD1 (5 bases). The V gene's germline CDR1 is SQVTM and CDR2 ANQGSEA. This CDR3 spans 14 amino acids. Between the trimmed V and J ends, which lost 1 base and 6 bases, there was a span of 15 bases. The CDR3: CSVEGGQGGNGYTF. In DNA form, the CDR3 reads TGCAGCGTTGAAGGAGGTCAGGGCGGGAATGGCTACACCTTC.

The genes are TRBV5-1 and TRBJ1-2; 10 positions match TRBD1. V gave up 4 bases and J gave up 8 bases; unmatched junction bases: 14. The CDR3 totals 16 residues. CDR1 SGHRS and CDR2 YFSETQ come from the germline V gene. CDR3 coding DNA: TGCGCCAGCAGCGCCCGACAGGGGGCTCGAGGAGAGGGCTACACCTTC. This encodes CASSARQGARGEGYTF.

This chain links TRBV3-1 (or the pseudogene TRBV3-2) with TRBJ2-5; TRBD1 matches at 7 bases. V lost 8 bases to trimming and J lost 1 base; unmatched junction nucleotides: 10. Germline V lookup: CDR1 LGHDT, CDR2 YNNKEL (reference sequence). The CDR3 totals 15 residues. CDR3 nucleotides: TGTGCCAGCCGTCGGACAGGAGACCTCCAAGAGACCCAGTACTTC. Encoded protein: CASRRTGDLQETQYF.

The chain combines TRBV11-1 with TRBJ2-5; TRBD2 matches 11 bases. This CDR3 region has 14 residues. Germline V gives CDR1 SGHAT, CDR2 FQDESV (reference sequence). V lost 3 bases and J lost 5; bases outside the gene matches: 2. CDR3 amino acids: CASSFIAGGETQYF. CDR3 sequence (DNA): TGTGCCAGCAGCTTCATAGCGGGAGGGGAGACCCAGTACTTC.

The V call is TRBV3-1 (or the pseudogene TRBV3-2), the J call TRBJ2-7, with 7 bases lining up with TRBD1. The CDR3 covers 14 residues. Per germline, CDR1 LGHDT and CDR2 YNNKEL (reference sequence). The V gene end was trimmed by 4 bases and the J gene end by 2 bases; junction bases not matched to a gene: 5. This chain's CDR3 is CASSPLGQAYEQYF. CDR3 coding DNA: TGTGCCAGCAGCCCACTCGGACAGGCCTACGAGCAGTACTTC.

J is TRBJ1-3 and V is TRBV28; D unresolved. The CDR3 is 13 residues long. The germline V and J ends were trimmed by 6 bases and 0 bases, with 6 bases remaining between them. In germline, CDR1 is MDHEN, CDR2 SYDVKM. CDR3 residues: CASSDFSGNTIYF. CDR3 in DNA: TGTGCCAGCAGCGACTTCTCTGGAAACACCATATATTTT.

The V and J genes are TRBV7-3 and TRBJ2-1; D is perhaps TRBD1 (9 bases). The germline gives CDR1 SGHTA, CDR2 FQGTGA. V lost 2 bases, J lost 5 bases, and 19 bases lay in between. CDR3 length: 17 residues. The CDR3 region has the DNA TGTGCCAGCAGCTTAGGCCCCGGGAGGGACAGGGACAATGAGCAGTTCTTC. Protein: CASSLGPGRDRDNEQFF.

The gene calls are TRBV7-8 and TRBJ1-6; no clear D gene. CDR1 is SGHVS and CDR2 is FQNEAQ in the germline V gene. The CDR3 has 16 residues. The ends were cut back, 7 bases at V and 0 bases at J, with 13 bases in the middle. The CDR3 sequence is CASTRAESSYNSPLHF. CDR3 coding DNA: TGTGCCAGCACCCGAGCAGAGAGCTCCTATAATTCACCCCTCCACTTT.

This chain joins TRBV4-1 and TRBJ1-5, with a tentative D call TRBD1 (5 bases). This CDR3 region has 13 residues. V lost 0 bases and J lost 9, with 9 bases in between. Germline V gene sequence: CDR1 MGHRA, CDR2 YSYEKL. The CDR3 region has the DNA TGCGCCAGCAGCCAAGAACCGGGGGGGCCCCAGCATTTT. Encoded protein: CASSQEPGGPQHF.

The chain uses TRBV6-6 and TRBJ2-7, with TRBD2 matching over 7 bases. V was clipped by 8 bases and J by 5 bases; unmatched bases: 9. Germline loops: CDR1 MNHNY, CDR2 SVGAGI (reference sequence). The CDR3 covers 13 residues. CDR3 sequence reads: CASVTGGVNEQYF. The CDR3 nucleotides read TGTGCCAGCGTGACGGGGGGAGTCAACGAGCAGTACTTC.

The rearrangement uses TRBV5-1 and TRBJ2-1, with TRBD2 matching 7 bases. Germline CDR1 and CDR2: SGHRS and YFSETQ. The CDR3 is 12 residues long. V lost 7 bases, J lost 9 bases, and 7 bases stayed unmatched. CDR3 DNA: TGCGCCAGCTACTTAACGGGAGGTGAGCAGTTCTTC. Its protein is CASYLTGGEQFF.

The rearrangement joins TRBV19 to TRBJ2-1; 15 bases align to TRBD2. The CDR3 runs to 15 residues. Per the germline V gene, CDR1 is LNHDA and CDR2 is SQIVND (reference sequence). J lost 9 bases, V lost 9 bases, and 9 bases had no gene match. The CDR3 loop reads CASRGLAGGEFEQFF. CDR3 DNA: TGTGCCAGCCGCGGACTAGCGGGAGGGGAGTTTGAGCAGTTCTTC.

CDR3 bases: TGTGCCTGGAGTATACAGGGGAACATTCAGTACTTC. It specifies CAWSIQGNIQYF. J is TRBJ2-4 and V is TRBV30, with 7 positions matching TRBD1. Germline loops: CDR1 GTSNPN, CDR2 SVGIG (reference sequence). The CDR3 totals 12 residues. J lost 7 bases, V lost 2 bases, and 2 bases had no gene match.